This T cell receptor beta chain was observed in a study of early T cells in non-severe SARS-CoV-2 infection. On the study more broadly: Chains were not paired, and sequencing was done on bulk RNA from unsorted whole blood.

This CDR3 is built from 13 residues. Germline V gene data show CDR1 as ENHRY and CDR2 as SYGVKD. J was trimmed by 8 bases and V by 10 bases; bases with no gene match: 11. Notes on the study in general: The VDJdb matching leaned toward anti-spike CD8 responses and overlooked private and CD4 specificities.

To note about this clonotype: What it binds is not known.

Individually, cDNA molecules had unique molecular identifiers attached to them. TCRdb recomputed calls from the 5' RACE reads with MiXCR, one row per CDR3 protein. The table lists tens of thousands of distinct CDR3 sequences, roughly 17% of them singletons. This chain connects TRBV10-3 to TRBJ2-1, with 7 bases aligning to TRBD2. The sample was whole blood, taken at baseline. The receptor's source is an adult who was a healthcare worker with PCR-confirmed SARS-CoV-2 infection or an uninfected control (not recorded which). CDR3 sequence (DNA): TGTGCCAACAGCTTCCGGGAGGACGATGAGCAGTTCTTC. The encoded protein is CANSFREDDEQFF.